This T cell receptor (beta chain) emerged from a study of beta chain features in type 1 diabetes (dated by TCRdb to 2016 to 2019). Regarding the complete study: Mean age, gender distribution, total cell number and subset yield did not differ between patients and healthy donors. Regulatory and stem cell-like memory subsets were isolated from only 8 patients and about 8 healthy donors, whereas naive and central memory subsets came from all 28 donors. Across all samples, some 99 million sorted cells were examined, and cell number per subset correlated strongly with RNA yield. The study compared the TCRB repertoires of sorted circulating CD4+ T cell subsets in recently diagnosed type 1 diabetes patients with those in matched healthy donors.

The High Capacity cDNA Reverse Transcription Kit was used to reverse transcribe all of the isolated RNA, meaning that expressed TCRB transcripts were what got sequenced. Naive, central memory and regulatory T cell samples underwent deep immunoSEQ sequencing, averaging roughly 3.3 million total reads per sample. After sorted cells were lysed in RLT buffer, RNA was extracted with DNase-treated RNeasy Micro or Mini kits, with the choice depending on cell number. Each cell subset was processed separately to prevent cross-contamination, with patient and healthy donor samples processed together. TCRB sequences were amplified from cDNA with the immunoSEQ multiplex PCR, producing 87-bp fragments spanning the CDR3 region. Sequencing of the amplicons was performed on the Illumina HiSeq platform. From the authors' description of their analysis: PCR bias was corrected computationally using synthetic template baselines, and reads within Hamming distance 2 were collapsed, with unmergeable singletons discarded. Reads were aligned to IMGT to assign V, D and J genes, CDR3 length, and insertions or deletions at six rearrangement sites. Within each subset, clonotype counts were normalized to sorted cell number, and only after that were true diversity and Gini coefficients computed with the tcR R package. The overlap coefficient, calculated on TCRB nucleotide sequences, was used to measure repertoire sharing. What TCRdb holds here is the immuneACCESS table cut down to in-frame rearrangements. Part of the clones is not present; checked against another copy, under half of the missing clones reflect an unresolved V gene, and the others are unexplained. The DNA gave D and trimming, while V, J and clone size come from that table. The sample yields 300,000 to 400,000 clones; around 9% were counted once. The top ten clonotypes cover about 1% of the sample.

General conclusions and limits of the study: Naive, central memory and regulatory TCRB repertoires appeared more similar among patients than among healthy donors. PCR may preferentially amplify shorter templates, but because patient and control samples were amplified and corrected together, any resulting skew would affect both groups equally. Because the HLA sub-analyses included only small numbers of individuals, any influence of HLA type on TCRB rearrangement was left unresolved. At VDJ recombination sites, patients with type 1 diabetes made fewer insertions and deleted more nucleotides, a pattern implying thymic rearrangement abnormalities. Because cDNA rather than genomic DNA was sequenced, highly expressing activated cells could have been over-represented, although no difference in activation and CD3 levels was found between groups. Type 1 diabetes patients showed a moderate but significant shortening of TCRB CDR3 length in all four CD4+ subsets.

The junction shows trimming of 0 bases on V and 3 bases on J, plus 9 bases between the germline ends. There are 14 amino acids in the CDR3, from cysteine to phenylalanine inclusive. The read is trimmed to its CDR3 DNA, 42 bases read in frame from base 1. The germline V gene (reference sequence) specifies LNHNV as CDR1 and YYDKDF as CDR2. Many counts were recorded for this clone. Its antigen remains unidentified. No clone much larger than this one lies a single base away; base qualities are absent. Each donor gave one peripheral blood draw, averaging approximately 120 mL, which was collected into heparinised tubes. A BD FACSAria II and a panel including CD45RO, CCR7, CD25, CD127, CD95 and CD27 were used to sort naive, central memory, regulatory and stem cell-like memory CD4+ T cells. Purity was above 98% for every sorted population. PBMCs were isolated immediately by Lymphoprep density gradient centrifugation and stained directly without culture. So that batch effects would be minimized, each experiment stained and sorted samples in pairs, pairing one healthy donor with one patient.

The chain was built from TRBV15 and TRBJ2-7; a tentative D match to TRBD2 spans 5 bases. This TCR derives from a young man with type 1 diabetes. The sequenced sample consisted of central memory CD4+ T cells from blood. The nucleotides are TGTGCCACCAGCAGAGATACCCGGGACTACGAGCAGTACTTC. The encoded protein is CATSRDTRDYEQYF.